A single sample is the source of the 16 T cell receptor beta chains below, sequenced in a study of blood T cells in healthy people across ages. It was with a sample-barcoded 5' primer and a J-beta primer mix that a second PCR of about 6 to 12 cycles was run. TCRdb independently ran MiXCR on the 5' RACE reads; one entry per CDR3 protein. The sample records around 1.5 million distinct CDR3 sequences, around 42% being singletons. Sequenced sample: blood. The source is a woman aged 18-29 years in good health.

This clonotype has only a few counts. The germline gene is not matched at one end of the junction; a read error may be the cause. The chain links TRBV5-1 to TRBJ2-1, with D maybe TRBD2 (6 bases). The CDR3 has 13 residues. CDR1 is SGHRS, CDR2 YFSETQ, per germline. The CDR3 loop is CACSRLGGNEQFF. CDR3 DNA sequence: TGCGCCTGCAGCCGACTCGGGGGAAATGAGCAGTTCTTC.

V usage is TRBV20-1 and J usage is TRBJ2-1, with TRBD2 matching 9 bases. Losses at the gene ends were 0 bases for V and 0 bases for J; bases not matched to a gene: 12. This CDR3 region has 19 residues. Germline-derived CDR1 and CDR2 are DFQATT and SNEGSKA (reference sequence). CDR3 DNA: TGCAGTGCTAGAGATCTGGGCGGGGGGGCCGGTGGCTCCTACAATGAGCAGTTCTTC. This codes for CSARDLGGGAGGSYNEQFF.

J is TRBJ2-1 and V is TRBV2; the match to TRBD1 covers 12 bases. Germline V gives CDR1 SNHLY, CDR2 FYNNEI. The V gene end was trimmed by 1 base and the J gene end by 7 bases; junction bases not matched to a gene: 5. The CDR3 is 16 amino acids. CDR3 bases: TGTGCCAGCAGTGAAGAGGGACAGGGGGCTAATAATGAGCAGTTCTTC. Its translation: CASSEEGQGANNEQFF. Supplemented by reference TRBV2 and TRBJ2-1, the full variable domain reads EPEVTQTPSHQVTQMGQEVILRCVPISNHLYFYWYRQILGQKVEFLVSFYNNEISEKSEIFDDQFSVERPDGSNFTLKIRSTKLEDSAMYFCASSEEGQGANNEQFFGPGTRLTVL.

Many counts were recorded for this clonotype. The V call is TRBV27, the J call TRBJ2-7, with 7 bases lining up with TRBD2. CDR3 length: 14 residues. CDR1 MNHEY and CDR2 SMNVEV come from the germline V gene (reference sequence). With V trimmed by 7 bases and J by 2 bases, 8 bases remained unmatched. CDR3 residues: CASTKQAGAYEQYF. In DNA, the CDR3 is TGTGCCAGCACCAAACAGGCGGGGGCCTACGAGCAGTACTTC.

J is TRBJ1-2 and V is TRBV5-1; D gene ambiguous. The CDR3 loop spans 14 amino acids. Germline lookup yields CDR1 SGHRS and CDR2 YFSETQ. V lost 4 bases to trimming and J lost 4 bases, with 14 bases between them. CDR3 bases: TGCGCCAGCAGCGTGGAGGCCCCCGGCTATGGCTACACCTTC. It translates to CASSVEAPGYGYTF.

This clonotype was counted only a few times. The chain recombines TRBV5-1 with TRBJ1-2; 9 bases fit TRBD1. With V trimmed by 0 bases and J by 4 bases, 1 base remained unmatched. The CDR3 loop spans 14 amino acids. From germline, CDR1 is SGHRS and CDR2 YFSETQ. The CDR3 nucleotides are TGCGCCAGCAGCTTGGGGGACAGGGCCTATGGCTACACCTTC. Amino acid sequence: CASSLGDRAYGYTF. Looking up the rest from reference TRBV5-1 and TRBJ1-2 gives the full variable domain: KAGVTQTPRYLIKTRGQQVTLSCSPISGHRSVSWYQQTPGQGLQFLFEYFSETQRNKGNFPGRFSGRQFSNSRSEMNVSTLELGDSALYLCASSLGDRAYGYTFGSGTRLTVV.

The CDR3 sequence is CASSYVDYSYNEQFF. The CDR3 region has the DNA TGTGCCAGCAGTTACGTGGATTACTCCTACAATGAGCAGTTCTTC. This chain joins TRBV6-6 and TRBJ2-1; D remains ambiguous. CDR3 size: 15 residues. Germline V CDR1 and CDR2: MNHNY, SVGAGI (reference sequence). Trimming shortened V by 2 bases and J by 0 bases, and 8 bases separated the two germline ends.

The chain combines TRBV21-1 with TRBJ2-5. TRBV21-1 is shown as a pseudogene. This CDR3 comprises 14 residues. CDR3 amino acids: CASSKAGRQETQYF. CDR3 in DNA: TGTGCCAGCAGTAAAGCGGGCAGACAAGAGACCCAGTACTTC.

The gene calls are TRBV2 and TRBJ2-3; D could derive from TRBD1 or TRBD2 (5 bases each). The CDR3 is made up of 13 amino acids. Germline V gene sequence: CDR1 SNHLY, CDR2 FYNNEI. V lost 5 bases to trimming and J lost 5 bases, with 11 bases between them. This CDR3 reads CASSRGREDTQYF. For the CDR3, the DNA is TGTGCCAGCAGTCGGGGCAGGGAAGATACGCAGTATTTT.

This rearrangement joins TRBV3-1 to TRBJ2-6; D might be TRBD1 or TRBD2, each matching 5 bases. CDR3 size: 18 residues. Looked up from germline, CDR1 is LGHDT and CDR2 is YNNKEL (reference sequence). V lost 1 base and J lost 2, with 15 bases in between. CDR3 DNA: TGTGCCAGCAGCCAAGGACCCACGGGACGGGCTGGGGCCAACGTCCTGACTTTC. It translates to CASSQGPTGRAGANVLTF.

This sequence joins TRBV7-9 and TRBJ2-5, with 7 bases aligning to TRBD2. The CDR3 has 16 amino acids. Germline V gives CDR1 SEHNR, CDR2 FQNEAQ (reference sequence). Trimming cost V 6 bases and J 11 bases; bases outside gene matches: 21. CDR3 sequence: CASSTGSGAPLNEQYF. CDR3 nucleotide sequence: TGTGCCAGCAGTACCGGGAGCGGGGCGCCGCTCAATGAGCAGTACTTC.

The table lists this clonotype with a few counts. The chain has TRBV7-9 and TRBJ2-5; D uncertain. Germline values: CDR1 SEHNR, CDR2 FQNEAQ (reference sequence). This CDR3 has 12 amino acids. V lost 5 bases and J 4 bases, leaving 8 bases between the germline ends. The CDR3 nucleotides are TGTGCCAGCAGCCGCGACACAGAGACCCAGTACTTC. It specifies CASSRDTETQYF.

This clonotype has more than one count but fewer than ten. Written as DNA, the CDR3 is TGCAGCGTTGAGGAGGACAGGGATGAAGCTTTCTTT. This translates into CSVEEDRDEAFF. This chain joins TRBV29-1 and TRBJ1-1; 8 positions match TRBD1. The J segment lost 7 bases and the V segment lost 3 bases, leaving 4 bases of the junction unmatched. The CDR3 spans 12 residues. Germline loops: CDR1 SQVTM, CDR2 ANQGSEA.

This clonotype was detected ten times or more. The gene calls are TRBV6-5 and TRBJ1-5; D is perhaps TRBD1 (5 bases). The CDR3 has 12 amino acids. Trimming removed 10 bases from V and 6 bases from J, with 13 bases in between. The germline V gene encodes CDR1 MNHEY and CDR2 SVGAGI. DNA for the CDR3: TGTGCCACCGGGGGGTTGGGTCAGCCCCAGCATTTT. Translation: CATGGLGQPQHF.

The gene calls are TRBV29-1 and TRBJ2-3; a weak D match, TRBD2 (6 bases). V was cut by 0 bases and J by 2 bases, with 12 bases left in between. From germline, CDR1 is SQVTM and CDR2 ANQGSEA. The CDR3 runs to 15 residues. The CDR3 DNA reads TGCAGCGTTGAAGATGGGACTCCTTACACAGATACGCAGTATTTT. This codes for CSVEDGTPYTDTQYF.

The rearrangement joins TRBV12-3 or TRBV12-4 to TRBJ1-2, with 9 bases identical to TRBD1. This CDR3 is 14 amino acids long. The J segment lost 4 bases and the V segment lost 5 bases, leaving 5 bases of the junction unmatched. Written as DNA, the CDR3 is TGTGCCAGCAGTGACAGGGGGATGGGCTATGGCTACACCTTC. Its translation: CASSDRGMGYGYTF.